This TCR beta chain is from a study of shared clonotypes between healthy human individuals. In the study overall: CD4 naive and CD4 memory each took three plates per donor, while CD8 naive took two and CD8 memory one.

Study findings and constraints: The donor pool, a small one, limited the genetic and exposure-history diversity represented. Inspection by rarefaction showed sorted-subset sequencing to be incomplete despite large depth.

Germline V gives CDR1 SNHLY, CDR2 FYNNEI. J lost 0 bases, V lost 9 bases, and 13 bases had no gene match. The CDR3 is made up of 17 amino acids. Terminally differentiated effector memory CD45RA+ cells were excluded from the naive CD8 cells, which were CD45RO-negative and positively selected for CCR7. With respect to this clone: The antigen is not known.

Genomic DNA (from each subset) was split evenly across several immunoSEQ plates. Sequencing was performed with immunoSEQ multiplex PCR; in TCRdb, only in-frame clones are kept and a portion is missing. The repertoire includes 2 million or so clones, roughly 95% of them detected once, and 0.9% to 1.3% sits in the top ten. This chain joins TRBV2 and TRBJ2-3, with TRBD2 matching over 9 bases. Sequenced sample: naive CD8+ T cells sorted from blood. The clonotype was recovered from a man aged 18 to 35 in good health. The CDR3, as DNA: TGTGCCAGGGGGGACGTAGCGGGGGACCCTAGCACAGATACGCAGTATTTT. It translates to CARGDVAGDPSTDTQYF.